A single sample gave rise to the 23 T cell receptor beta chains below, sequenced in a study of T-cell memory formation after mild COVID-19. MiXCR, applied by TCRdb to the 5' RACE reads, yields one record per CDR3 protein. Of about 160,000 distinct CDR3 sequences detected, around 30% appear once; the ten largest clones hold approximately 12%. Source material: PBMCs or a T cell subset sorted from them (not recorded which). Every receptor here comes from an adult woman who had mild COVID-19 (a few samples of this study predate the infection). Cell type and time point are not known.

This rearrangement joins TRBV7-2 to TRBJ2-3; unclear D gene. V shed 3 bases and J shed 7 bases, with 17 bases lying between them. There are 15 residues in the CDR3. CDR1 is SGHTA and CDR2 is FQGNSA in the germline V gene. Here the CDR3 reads CASSLSYEAEYTQYF. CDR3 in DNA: TGTGCCAGCAGCTTGTCTTACGAGGCGGAATATACGCAGTATTTT. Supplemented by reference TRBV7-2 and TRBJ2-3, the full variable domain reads GAGVSQSPSNKVTEKGKDVELRCDPISGHTALYWYRQSLGQGLEFLIYFQGNSAPDKSGLPSDRFSAERTGGSVSTLTIQRTQQEDSAVYLCASSLSYEAEYTQYFGPGTRLTVL.

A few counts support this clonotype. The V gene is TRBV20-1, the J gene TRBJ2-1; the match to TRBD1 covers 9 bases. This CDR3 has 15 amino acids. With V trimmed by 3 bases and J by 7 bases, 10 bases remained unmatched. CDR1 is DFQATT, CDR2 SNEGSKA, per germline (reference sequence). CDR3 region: CSARVGDRVVNEQFF. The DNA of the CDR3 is TGCAGTGCTAGGGTCGGGGACAGGGTCGTAAATGAGCAGTTCTTC.

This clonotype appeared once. As DNA, the CDR3 is TGTGCCAGCAGCTTAAGGCCAGGTGGTGATGAGCAGTTCTTC. Translated: CASSLRPGGDEQFF. The chain recombines TRBV11-3 with TRBJ2-1; D unclear. This CDR3 contains 14 residues. V gave up 2 bases and J gave up 8 bases, with 13 bases separating them. The germline V gene has CDR1 SGHNT and CDR2 YENEEA.

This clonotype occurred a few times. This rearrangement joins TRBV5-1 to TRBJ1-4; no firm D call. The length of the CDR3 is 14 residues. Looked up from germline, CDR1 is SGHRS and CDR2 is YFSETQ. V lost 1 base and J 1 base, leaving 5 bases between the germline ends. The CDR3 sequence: CASSLRGTNEKLFF. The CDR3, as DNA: TGCGCCAGCAGCTTGCGAGGAACTAATGAAAAACTGTTTTTT.

CDR3 in DNA: TGTGCCAGCAGTTACTCAGCGCGGGGGGGCAGGAGCTTTAGGGAGCAGTTCTTC. Translating it yields CASSYSARGGRSFREQFF. The chain has TRBV6-5 and TRBJ2-1; the match to TRBD2 covers 9 bases. This CDR3 has 18 amino acids. From germline, CDR1 is MNHEY and CDR2 SVGAGI. V was pared by 0 bases and J by 10 bases, with 16 bases of the junction left unmatched.

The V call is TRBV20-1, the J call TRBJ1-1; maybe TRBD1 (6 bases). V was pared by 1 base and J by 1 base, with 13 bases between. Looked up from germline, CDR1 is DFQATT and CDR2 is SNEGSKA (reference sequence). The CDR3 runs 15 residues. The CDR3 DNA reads TGCAGTGCTAGAGCCGGGGGGCGGAGGAACACTGAAGCTTTCTTT. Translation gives CSARAGGRRNTEAFF.

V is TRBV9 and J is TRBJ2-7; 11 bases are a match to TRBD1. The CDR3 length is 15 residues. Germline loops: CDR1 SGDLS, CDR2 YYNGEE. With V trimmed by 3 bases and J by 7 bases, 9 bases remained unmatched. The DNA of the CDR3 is TGTGCCAGCAGCGAGGGAACCGGGACAGGGGGTGAGCAGTACTTC. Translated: CASSEGTGTGGEQYF.

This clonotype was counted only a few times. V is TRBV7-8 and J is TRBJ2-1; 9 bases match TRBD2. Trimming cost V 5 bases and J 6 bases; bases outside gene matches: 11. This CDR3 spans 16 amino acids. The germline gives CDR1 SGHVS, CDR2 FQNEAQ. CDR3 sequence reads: CASSPWGSGRSNEQFF. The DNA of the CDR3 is TGTGCCAGCAGCCCTTGGGGTAGCGGGAGAAGCAATGAGCAGTTCTTC.

The CDR3 DNA follows: TGTGCCAGCAGAGCCGGGACTAGCGGGAGCTTCGATGAGCAGTTCTTC. It specifies CASRAGTSGSFDEQFF. The V and J genes are TRBV2 and TRBJ2-1; 14 bases are shared with TRBD2. Germline assignment: CDR1 SNHLY and CDR2 FYNNEI. The CDR3 length is 16 residues. V dropped 6 bases and J dropped 8; count of bases not matched to a gene: 9.

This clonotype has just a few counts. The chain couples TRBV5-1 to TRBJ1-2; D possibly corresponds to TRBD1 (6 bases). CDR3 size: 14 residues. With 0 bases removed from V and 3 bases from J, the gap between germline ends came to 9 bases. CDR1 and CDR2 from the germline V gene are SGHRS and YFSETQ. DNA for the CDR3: TGCGCCAGCAGCTTGGTGGGGGCCCACTATGGCTACACCTTC. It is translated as CASSLVGAHYGYTF.

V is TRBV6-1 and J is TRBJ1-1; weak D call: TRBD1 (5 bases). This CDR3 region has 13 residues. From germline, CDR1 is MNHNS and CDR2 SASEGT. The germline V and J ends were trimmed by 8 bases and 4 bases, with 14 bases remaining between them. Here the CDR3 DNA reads TGTGCCAGCCTCCCCGGGGGTGGCACTGAAGCTTTCTTT. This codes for CASLPGGGTEAFF.

CDR3 region: CASSQAPSGRSTDTQYF. DNA of the CDR3: TGCGCCAGCAGCCAAGCTCCCTCAGGGCGGAGCACAGATACGCAGTATTTT. The J gene is TRBJ2-3, the V gene TRBV4-1; a weak D match, TRBD1 (5 bases). The CDR3 runs 17 residues. Germline V gives CDR1 MGHRA, CDR2 YSYEKL. The V end was cut by 1 base, the J end by 0 bases, with 14 bases between.

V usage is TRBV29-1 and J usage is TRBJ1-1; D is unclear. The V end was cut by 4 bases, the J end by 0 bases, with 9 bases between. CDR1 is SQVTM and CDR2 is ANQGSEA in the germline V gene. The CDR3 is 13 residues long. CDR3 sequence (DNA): TGCAGCGTTGGAAAGTTTATGAACACTGAAGCTTTCTTT. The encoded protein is CSVGKFMNTEAFF. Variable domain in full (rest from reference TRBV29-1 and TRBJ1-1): SAVISQKPSRDICQRGTSLTIQCQVDSQVTMMFWYRQQPGQSLTLIATANQGSEATYESGFVIDKFPISRPNLTFSTLTVSNMSPEDSSIYLCSVGKFMNTEAFFGQGTRLTVV.

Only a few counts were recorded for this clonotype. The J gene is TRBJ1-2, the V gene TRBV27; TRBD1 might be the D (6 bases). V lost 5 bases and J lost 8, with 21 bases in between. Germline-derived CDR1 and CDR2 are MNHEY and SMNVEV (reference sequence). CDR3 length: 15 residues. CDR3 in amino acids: CASSPTGVGGGGYTF. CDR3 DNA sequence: TGTGCCAGCAGTCCCACAGGCGTAGGGGGAGGGGGCTACACCTTC.

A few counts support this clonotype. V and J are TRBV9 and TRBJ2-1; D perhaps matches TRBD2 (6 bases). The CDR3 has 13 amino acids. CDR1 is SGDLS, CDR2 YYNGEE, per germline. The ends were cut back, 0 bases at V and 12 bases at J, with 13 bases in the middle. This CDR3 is CASSVATGVRQFF. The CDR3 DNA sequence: TGTGCCAGCAGCGTAGCTACGGGGGTAAGGCAGTTCTTC.

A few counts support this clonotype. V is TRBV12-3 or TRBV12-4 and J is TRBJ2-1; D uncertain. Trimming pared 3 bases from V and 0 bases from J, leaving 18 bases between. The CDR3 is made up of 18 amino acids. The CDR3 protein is CASSFVSSALSSYNEQFF. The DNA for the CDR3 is TGTGCCAGCAGTTTCGTCTCAAGCGCCTTAAGCTCCTACAATGAGCAGTTCTTC.

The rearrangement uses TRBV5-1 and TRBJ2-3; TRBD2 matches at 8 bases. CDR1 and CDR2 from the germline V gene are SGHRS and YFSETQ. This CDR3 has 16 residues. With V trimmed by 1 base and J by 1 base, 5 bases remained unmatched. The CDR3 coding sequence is TGCGCCAGCAGCTTGCGTACTAGCGGAGGCACAGATACGCAGTATTTT. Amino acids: CASSLRTSGGTDTQYF.

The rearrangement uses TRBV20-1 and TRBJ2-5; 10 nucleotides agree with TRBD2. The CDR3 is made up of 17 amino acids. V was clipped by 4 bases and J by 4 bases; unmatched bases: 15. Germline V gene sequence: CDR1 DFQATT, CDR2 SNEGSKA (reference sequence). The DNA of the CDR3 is TGCAGTGCTACTCCCAGCGGGAGGGCCCTCTCTGGAGAGACCCAGTACTTC. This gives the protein CSATPSGRALSGETQYF.

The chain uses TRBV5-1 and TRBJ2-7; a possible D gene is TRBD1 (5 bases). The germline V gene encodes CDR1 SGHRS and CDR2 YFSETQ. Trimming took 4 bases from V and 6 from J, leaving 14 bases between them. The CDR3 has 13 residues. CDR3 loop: CASSLVGVGEQYF. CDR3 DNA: TGCGCCAGCAGCCTGGTAGGGGTAGGCGAGCAGTACTTC.

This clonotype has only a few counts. The CDR3 DNA reads TGCGCCAGCAGCCATTCACGTGAGAGCTCCCGGAACATTCAGTACTTC. This sequence encodes CASSHSRESSRNIQYF. This chain connects TRBV4-3 to TRBJ2-4; D is ambiguous. V lost 3 bases and J 7 bases, leaving 19 bases between the germline ends. From germline, CDR1 is LGHNA and CDR2 YSLEER. The CDR3 totals 16 residues.

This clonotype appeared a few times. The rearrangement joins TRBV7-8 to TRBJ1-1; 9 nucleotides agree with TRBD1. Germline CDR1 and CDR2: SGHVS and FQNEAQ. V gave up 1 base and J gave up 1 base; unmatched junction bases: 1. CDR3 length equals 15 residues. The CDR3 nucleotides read TGTGCCAGCAGCTTAGGGGGACAGGGGAACACTGAAGCTTTCTTT. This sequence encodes CASSLGGQGNTEAFF.

The CDR3 bases are TGTGCCAGCAGTTACTCGGGGGGAGGGGCAGTGAACACTGAAGCTTTCTTT. Translation: CASSYSGGGAVNTEAFF. V usage is TRBV6-2 or TRBV6-3 and J usage is TRBJ1-1; maybe TRBD1 (5 bases). From germline, CDR1 is MNHEY and CDR2 SVGEGT. The V end lost 0 bases, the J end lost 0 bases, and 14 bases lay between the germline ends. The CDR3 is 17 amino acids.

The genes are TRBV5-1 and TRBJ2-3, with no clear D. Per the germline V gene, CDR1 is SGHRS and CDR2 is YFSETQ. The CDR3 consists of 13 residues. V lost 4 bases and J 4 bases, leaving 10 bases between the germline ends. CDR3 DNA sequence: TGCGCCAGCAGCCCCCTCGCGGCAGATACGCAGTATTTT. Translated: CASSPLAADTQYF.